These 31 T cell receptor beta chains share one sample of origin, sequenced in a study of Ad26.COV2.S vaccination and SARS-CoV-2 variants. Produced via immunoSEQ multiplex PCR; TCRdb's table is partial and in-frame only. The data show 300,000 to 350,000 clones, 85% to 90% seen once. Treatment indicated: roughly 18 received Ad26.COV2.S at low or high dose, single or two shots; about 5 received placebo; per-sample allocation not given. Day 63 after the first injection of vaccine or placebo was the sampling time. Material: peripheral blood, obtained in a trial of Ad26.COV2.S vaccine versus placebo. Receptor source: a person aged 18-60 years who received the Ad26.COV2.S COVID-19 vaccine or a placebo.

The rearrangement links TRBV12-3 or TRBV12-4 to TRBJ2-1; tentative D call: TRBD2 (5 bases). The V and J ends lost 3 bases and 8 bases respectively, with 8 bases between them. The CDR3 is 12 residues long. The CDR3 DNA follows: TGTGCCAGCAGTTTTGAGGGCTATGAGCAGTTCTTC. Translated: CASSFEGYEQFF.

This chain links TRBV7-2 with TRBJ2-3; 9 bases agree with TRBD2. The CDR3 length is 16 residues. Losses at the gene ends were 1 base for V and 0 bases for J; bases not matched to a gene: 2. Germline assignment: CDR1 SGHTA and CDR2 FQGNSA. The CDR3: CASSLGGRASTDTQYF. The CDR3 nucleotides are TGTGCCAGCAGCTTAGGCGGGAGGGCTAGCACAGATACGCAGTATTTT.

Note on this clone: This specimen includes other DNA sequences encoding the same CDR3. The rearrangement links TRBV5-1 to TRBJ1-1; D is ambiguous. The V and J ends lost 0 bases and 1 base respectively, with 4 bases between them. CDR1 SGHRS and CDR2 YFSETQ come from the germline V gene. The CDR3 length is 13 residues. CDR3 loop: CASSLGGNTEAFF. CDR3 sequence (DNA): TGCGCCAGCAGCTTGGGCGGGAACACTGAAGCTTTCTTT.

This sequence joins TRBV11-3 and TRBJ2-1, with a tentative D call TRBD2 (6 bases). Trimming took off 7 bases at V and 0 bases at J, with 13 bases between the two ends. The V gene's germline CDR1 is SGHNT and CDR2 YENEEA. The CDR3 loop spans 15 amino acids. The CDR3 here is CASTPGGPSYNEQFF. As DNA, the CDR3 is TGTGCCAGCACCCCCGGGGGTCCCTCCTACAATGAGCAGTTCTTC.

The rearrangement links TRBV27 to TRBJ1-1; the D gene is possibly TRBD1 (6 bases). Germline V CDR1 and CDR2: MNHEY, SMNVEV (reference sequence). The CDR3 length is 17 residues. V lost 4 bases to trimming and J lost 1 base, with 19 bases between them. The CDR3 spells CASSSLGAGLSNTEAFF. The CDR3 nucleotides are TGTGCCAGCAGTTCCCTGGGGGCAGGCTTATCGAACACTGAAGCTTTCTTT.

The V and J genes are TRBV21-1 and TRBJ1-2. TRBV21-1 is assigned pseudogene status. This CDR3 spans 14 amino acids. CDR3 sequence: CASSKARGSYGYTF. The DNA of the CDR3 is TGTGCCAGCAGCAAAGCGCGGGGGTCCTATGGCTACACCTTC.

V is TRBV28 and J is TRBJ1-1; TRBD1 aligns across 7 bases. With V trimmed by 6 bases and J by 5 bases, 9 bases remained unmatched. The CDR3 is 14 residues long. The V gene's germline CDR1 is MDHEN and CDR2 SYDVKM. The CDR3 DNA is TGTGCCAGCAGGTCGACAGGGCGATGGACTGAAGCTTTCTTT. The encoded protein is CASRSTGRWTEAFF.

This rearrangement joins TRBV5-1 to TRBJ1-2, with unresolved D. This CDR3 is 13 amino acids long. V dropped 0 bases and J dropped 6 bases, with 9 bases sitting between them. CDR1 and CDR2 from the germline V gene are SGHRS and YFSETQ. This CDR3 reads CASSLALGDGYTF. The CDR3 DNA sequence: TGCGCCAGCAGCTTGGCCCTCGGGGATGGCTACACCTTC. Full variable domain (outside the CDR3, taken from reference TRBV5-1 and TRBJ1-2): KAGVTQTPRYLIKTRGQQVTLSCSPISGHRSVSWYQQTPGQGLQFLFEYFSETQRNKGNFPGRFSGRQFSNSRSEMNVSTLELGDSALYLCASSLALGDGYTFGSGTRLTVV.

The chain employs TRBV30 and TRBJ1-6, with TRBD1 identical over 7 bases. The CDR3 totals 15 residues. Germline V gene sequence: CDR1 GTSNPN, CDR2 SVGIG (reference sequence). The V segment lost 5 bases and the J segment 17 bases; nucleotides outside the gene matches: 21. DNA for the CDR3: TGTGCCTGGGGCCGGGACAGCCTAGTTCAAGGTCGTTTCCACTTT. Translated, it gives CAWGRDSLVQGRFHF. The whole variable domain, filled in from reference TRBV30 and TRBJ1-6, reads SQTIHQWPATLVQPVGSPLSLECTVEGTSNPNLYWYRQAAGRGLQLLFYSVGIGQISSEVPQNLSASRPQDRQFILSSKKLLLSDSGFYLCAWGRDSLVQGRFHFGNGTRLTVT.

The V gene is TRBV6-5, the J gene TRBJ1-3, with unresolved D. CDR1 MNHEY and CDR2 SVGAGI come from the germline V gene. V lost 7 bases and J lost 4, with 14 bases in between. The length of the CDR3 is 14 residues. The CDR3 bases are TGTGCCAGCAAGAGGGAGGTGGCCGGAAACACCATATATTTT. Protein sequence: CASKREVAGNTIYF.

The chain links TRBV30 to TRBJ1-4, with D possibly matching TRBD1 (5 bases). Trimming left V 0 bases short and J 2 bases short, with 16 bases between. Germline values: CDR1 GTSNPN, CDR2 SVGIG (reference sequence). The CDR3 is 17 amino acids. The CDR3 reads CAWSVLYGGVTNEKLFF. The CDR3 region has the DNA TGTGCCTGGAGTGTACTGTACGGGGGAGTGACTAATGAAAAACTGTTTTTT.

J is TRBJ1-2 and V is TRBV3-1 (or the pseudogene TRBV3-2); D is unresolved. Germline V gene sequence: CDR1 LGHDT, CDR2 YNNKEL (reference sequence). Trimming shortened V by 0 bases and J by 4 bases, and 15 bases separated the two germline ends. The CDR3 is 16 amino acids. The CDR3 DNA reads TGTGCCAGCAGCCAAGATTTAAACCGGGGTCCCTATGGCTACACCTTC. Amino acid sequence: CASSQDLNRGPYGYTF.

The chain couples TRBV19 to TRBJ2-2, with 7 bases identical to TRBD2. V was clipped by 10 bases and J by 1 base; unmatched bases: 9. This CDR3 is 15 amino acids long. Germline V gene sequence: CDR1 LNHDA, CDR2 SQIVND (reference sequence). DNA for the CDR3: TGTGCCACGTCTGCGGGGGTGAGGAACACCGGGGAGCTGTTTTTT. Encoded protein: CATSAGVRNTGELFF.

This clone occurred once. This chain joins TRBV5-1 and TRBJ2-2; D uncertain. The CDR3 sequence is 11 residues long. CDR1 and CDR2 from the germline V gene are SGHRS and YFSETQ. Trimming removed 6 bases from V and 5 bases from J, with 5 bases in between. CDR3 bases: TGCGCCAGCACCTTAACCGGGGAGCTGTTTTTT. This translates into CASTLTGELFF.

This chain joins TRBV29-1 and TRBJ1-4; D remains ambiguous. Germline CDR1 is SQVTM and CDR2 is ANQGSEA. The V end lost 6 bases, the J end lost 7 bases, and 9 bases lay between the germline ends. CDR3 length equals 11 residues. The CDR3 nucleotides are TGCAGCGTCGCCCTCGTTGAAAAACTGTTTTTT. Its protein product is CSVALVEKLFF.

This chain links TRBV7-2 with TRBJ2-6; D may match TRBD1 or TRBD2 (6 bases each). This CDR3 contains 16 residues. V gave up 4 bases and J gave up 2 bases, with 12 bases separating them. Per the germline V gene, CDR1 is SGHTA and CDR2 is FQGNSA. The CDR3 DNA reads as TGTGCCAGCAGCTCTCCGGGGGCCCCTGGGGCCAACGTCCTGACTTTC. Residues: CASSSPGAPGANVLTF. Looking up the rest from reference TRBV7-2 and TRBJ2-6 gives the full variable domain: GAGVSQSPSNKVTEKGKDVELRCDPISGHTALYWYRQSLGQGLEFLIYFQGNSAPDKSGLPSDRFSAERTGGSVSTLTIQRTQQEDSAVYLCASSSPGAPGANVLTFGAGSRLTVL.

This clone is a singleton in its sample. The chain uses TRBV7-2 and TRBJ1-1; the D is unclear. In germline, CDR1 is SGHTA, CDR2 FQGNSA. This CDR3 spans 12 amino acids. V gave up 4 bases and J gave up 3 bases, with 6 bases separating them. The DNA of the CDR3 is TGTGCCAGCAGCTCCCTATACACTGAAGCTTTCTTT. This codes for CASSSLYTEAFF.

This clone was seen a few times. This chain uses TRBV14 with TRBJ2-7; D is tentatively TRBD1 or TRBD2 (5 bases each). The CDR3 sequence is 14 residues long. Germline CDR1 and CDR2: SGHDN and FVKESK. Trimming cost V 4 bases and J 2 bases, with 12 bases left between them. CDR3: CASSRRDGAYEQYF. The DNA of the CDR3 is TGTGCCAGCAGCCGCCGGGACGGAGCCTACGAGCAGTACTTC. Variable domain in full (rest from reference TRBV14 and TRBJ2-7): EAGVTQFPSHSVIEKGQTVTLRCDPISGHDNLYWYRRVMGKEIKFLLHFVKESKQDESGMPNNRFLAERTGGTYSTLKVQPAELEDSGVYFCASSRRDGAYEQYFGPGTRLTVT.

The rearrangement links TRBV27 to TRBJ2-2; D ambiguous. This CDR3 contains 16 residues. Germline assignment: CDR1 MNHEY and CDR2 SMNVEV (reference sequence). V was cut by 2 bases and J by 4 bases, with 14 bases left in between. The DNA of the CDR3 is TGTGCCAGCAGTTTAGACCCGTGGCCGGGCACCGGGGAGCTGTTTTTT. It translates to CASSLDPWPGTGELFF.

The chain has TRBV5-1 and TRBJ2-1; D gene ambiguous. V lost 0 bases and J lost 8, with 12 bases in between. Germline-derived CDR1 and CDR2 are SGHRS and YFSETQ. This CDR3 spans 14 amino acids. The CDR3 spells CASSLGGVADEQFF. In nucleotides, the CDR3 is TGCGCCAGCAGCTTGGGTGGGGTCGCGGATGAGCAGTTCTTC.

The chain employs TRBV7-8 and TRBJ1-1; D is possibly TRBD1 (5 bases). V was clipped by 1 base and J by 5 bases, with 11 bases between them. Germline CDR1 SGHVS, CDR2 FQNEAQ. This CDR3 region has 14 residues. The CDR3 bases are TGTGCCAGCAGCTTAGAAGGACGGGGGACTGAAGCTTTCTTT. It is translated as CASSLEGRGTEAFF.

The chain combines TRBV7-9 with TRBJ1-2, with D uncertain. Trimming left V 5 bases short and J 6 bases short, with 16 bases between. This CDR3 comprises 14 residues. CDR1 and CDR2 (germline): SEHNR, FQNEAQ (reference sequence). As DNA, the CDR3 is TGTGCCAGCAGCCCTCCGGGCGTGGGGAATGGCTACACCTTC. This gives the protein CASSPPGVGNGYTF.

The rearrangement uses TRBV11-3 and TRBJ2-3, with 7 positions matching TRBD2. Germline assignment: CDR1 SGHNT and CDR2 YENEEA. This CDR3 region has 15 residues. V shed 5 bases and J 4 bases; nucleotides not matched to a gene: 9. The CDR3 sequence: CASSPLWEGSDTQYF. The CDR3 DNA is TGTGCCAGCAGCCCCCTTTGGGAGGGGTCAGATACGCAGTATTTT.

This clone was seen once. This chain connects TRBV7-9 to TRBJ2-1, with D possibly being TRBD2 (6 bases). The CDR3 is 12 residues long. The germline V and J ends were trimmed by 5 bases and 7 bases, with 9 bases remaining between them. In germline, CDR1 is SEHNR, CDR2 FQNEAQ (reference sequence). Here the CDR3 DNA reads TGTGCCAGCAGCCCGGGGGTTAATGAGCAGTTCTTC. This encodes CASSPGVNEQFF.

J is TRBJ1-6 and V is TRBV10-3; TRBD1 is a possible D gene (5 bases). The CDR3 extends over 14 amino acids. CDR1 is ENHRY, CDR2 SYGVKD, per germline. Trimming cost V 2 bases and J 9 bases, with 11 bases left between them. CDR3 in amino acids: CAISEQGEASPLHF. DNA for the CDR3: TGTGCCATCAGTGAGCAGGGAGAGGCTTCACCCCTCCACTTT.

V usage is TRBV5-1 and J usage is TRBJ1-1; 9 nucleotides match TRBD1. This CDR3 contains 18 residues. V was pared by 3 bases and J by 8 bases, with 20 bases of the junction left unmatched. Looked up from germline, CDR1 is SGHRS and CDR2 is YFSETQ. CDR3 bases: TGCGCCAGCAGCTGGAACTTGGAACGCGAGGACAGGGGAAACGAAGCTTTCTTT. Translated, it gives CASSWNLEREDRGNEAFF.

The chain joins TRBV7-8 to TRBJ1-1, with D tentatively TRBD1 (5 bases). The length of the CDR3 is 15 residues. The ends were cut back, 1 base at V and 6 bases at J, with 15 bases in the middle. The V gene's germline CDR1 is SGHVS and CDR2 FQNEAQ. DNA of the CDR3: TGTGCCAGCAGCTTAGGAGTAGGAGGGGTCCCTGAAGCTTTCTTT. Translation: CASSLGVGGVPEAFF.

V is TRBV5-5 and J is TRBJ1-2; D unresolved. The ends were cut back, 0 bases at V and 0 bases at J, with 15 bases in the middle. Germline CDR1 is SGHKS and CDR2 is YYEKEE (reference sequence). The CDR3 length is 17 residues. The CDR3 nucleotides are TGTGCCAGCAGCTTGGCCGGAGGGTTTGGATCTAACTATGGCTACACCTTC. Protein: CASSLAGGFGSNYGYTF.

The J gene is TRBJ1-2, the V gene TRBV18; D possibly corresponds to TRBD1 (5 bases). The V end lost 2 bases, the J end lost 8 bases, and 15 bases lay between the germline ends. Germline assignment: CDR1 KGHSH and CDR2 LQKENI. The CDR3 is 14 residues long. The CDR3 DNA reads TGTGCCAGCTCACCAGACAGATCTGCAAGCGGCTACACCTTC. Amino acid sequence: CASSPDRSASGYTF.

This chain links TRBV10-3 with TRBJ2-7, with 9 bases fitting TRBD1. CDR1 ENHRY and CDR2 SYGVKD come from the germline V gene. The V gene end was trimmed by 4 bases and the J gene end by 2 bases; junction bases not matched to a gene: 12. This CDR3 comprises 17 residues. DNA for the CDR3: TGTGCCATCAGTGGAGGAGCGGGGACAGGGCCAACCTACGAGCAGTACTTC. As protein: CAISGGAGTGPTYEQYF.

This chain connects TRBV6-6 to TRBJ1-5; 9 positions agree with TRBD1. Trimming cost V 5 bases and J 4 bases; bases outside gene matches: 3. Germline-derived CDR1 and CDR2 are MNHNY and SVGAGI (reference sequence). The CDR3 runs to 14 residues. The CDR3 spells CASSAGTGNQPQHF. The CDR3 DNA follows: TGTGCCAGCAGTGCCGGGACAGGGAATCAGCCCCAGCATTTT.